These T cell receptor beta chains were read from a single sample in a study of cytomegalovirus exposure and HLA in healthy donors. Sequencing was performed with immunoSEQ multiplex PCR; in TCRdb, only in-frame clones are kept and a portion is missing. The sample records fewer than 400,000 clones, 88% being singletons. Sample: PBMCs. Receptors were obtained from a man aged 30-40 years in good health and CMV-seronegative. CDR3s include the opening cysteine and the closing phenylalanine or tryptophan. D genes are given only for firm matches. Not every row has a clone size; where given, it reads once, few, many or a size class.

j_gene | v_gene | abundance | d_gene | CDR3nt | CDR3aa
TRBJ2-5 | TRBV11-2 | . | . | TGTGCCAGCAGCTTAATGAGCCAGGGGCGAGAGACCCAGTACTTC | CASSLMSQGRETQYF
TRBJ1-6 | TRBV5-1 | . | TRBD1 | TGCGCCAGCAGCTTGGTAGGACAGGGGATGGGTTCACCCCTCCACTTT | CASSLVGQGMGSPLHF
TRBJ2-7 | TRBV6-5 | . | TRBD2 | TGTGCCAGCAGTTACGCTCTAGCGGGGGGTTACGAGCAGTACTTC | CASSYALAGGYEQYF
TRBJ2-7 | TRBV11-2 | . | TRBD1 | TGTGCCAGCAGCCCGACGACAGGGGGCTACGAGCAGTACTTC | CASSPTTGGYEQYF
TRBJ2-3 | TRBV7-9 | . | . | TGTGCCAGCAGCTCCCCGACTGAAGGAGGGACAGATACGCAGTATTTT | CASSSPTEGGTDTQYF
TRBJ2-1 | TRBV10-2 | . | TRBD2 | TGCGCCAGCCACCCCCTAGCGGGGTGGCTCAATGAGCAGTTCTTC | CASHPLAGWLNEQFF
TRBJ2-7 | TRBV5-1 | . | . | TGCGCCAGCAGCTTGCCGAGCGTTAACGTCTACGAGCAGTACTTC | CASSLPSVNVYEQYF
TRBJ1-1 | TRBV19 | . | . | TGTGCCAGTAGTATCTGGGGGGGGACAGAAGCTTTCTTT | CASSIWGGTEAFF
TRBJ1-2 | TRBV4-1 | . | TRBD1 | TGCGCCAGCAGCCATACCCAGGGGGAAGCCAACTATGGCTACACCTTC | CASSHTQGEANYGYTF
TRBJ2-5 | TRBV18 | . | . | TGTGCCAGCTCACCATCAGGGAGGCAAGAGACCCAGTACTTC | CASSPSGRQETQYF
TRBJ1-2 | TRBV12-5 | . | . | TGTGCTAGTGGCGGCGGGCCTGACTATGGCTACACCTTC | CASGGGPDYGYTF
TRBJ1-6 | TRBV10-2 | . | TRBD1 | TGCGCCAGCAGTGTCGGGACAGAGGCATCACCCCTCCACTTT | CASSVGTEASPLHF
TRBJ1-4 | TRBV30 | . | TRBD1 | TGTGCCTGGAGTTGGGGACAGGCAACTAATGAAAAACTGTTTTTT | CAWSWGQATNEKLFF
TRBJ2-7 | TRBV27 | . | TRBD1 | TGTGCCAGCAGCATTACTATGGGAGCAGGGGGCCACGAGCAGTACTTC | CASSITMGAGGHEQYF
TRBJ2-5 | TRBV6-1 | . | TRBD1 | TGTGCCAGCAGTTGGGGACAGGGGGTTGTCGAGACCCAGTACTTC | CASSWGQGVVETQYF
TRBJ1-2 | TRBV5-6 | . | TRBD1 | TGTGCCAGCAGCCTCGACAGGGGGATTGGCTACACCTTC | CASSLDRGIGYTF
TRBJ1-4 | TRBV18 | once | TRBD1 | TGTGCCAGCTCACCGATCGAGGGGGCAAGGGGTGAAAAACTGTTTTTT | CASSPIEGARGEKLFF
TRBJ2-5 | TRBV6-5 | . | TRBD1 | TGTGCCAGCCGACCGATTGGGACAGGCCAAGAGACCCAGTACTTC | CASRPIGTGQETQYF
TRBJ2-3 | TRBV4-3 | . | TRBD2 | TGCGCCAGCAGCCAAGCCCACGACAGCGGGGGGGGAGATACGCAGTATTTT | CASSQAHDSGGGDTQYF
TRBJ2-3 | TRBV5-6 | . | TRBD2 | TGTGCCAGCAGCAAGACTAGCGGGGGGGCAGATACGCAGTATTTT | CASSKTSGGADTQYF
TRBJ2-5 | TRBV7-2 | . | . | TGTGCCAGCAGCTTAGGCGTCCTAGCACTACAAGAGACCCAGTACTTC | CASSLGVLALQETQYF
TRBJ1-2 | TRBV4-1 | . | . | TGCGCCAGCAGCCAAGGCCCCCGGACAGATGGCTACACCTTC | CASSQGPRTDGYTF
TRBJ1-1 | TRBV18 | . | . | TGTGCCAGCTCAGTTCAGGGGAACACTGAAGCTTTCTTT | CASSVQGNTEAFF
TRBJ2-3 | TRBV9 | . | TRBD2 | TGTGCCAGCAGCGTAGACACTAGCGGGGGGCTAACAGATACGCAGTATTTT | CASSVDTSGGLTDTQYF
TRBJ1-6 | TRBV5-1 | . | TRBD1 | TGCGCCAGCCGAACCGGGACAGAGAATTCACCCCTCCACTTT | CASRTGTENSPLHF
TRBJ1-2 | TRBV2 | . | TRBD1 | TGTGCCAGCAGCAACGAGGGGGCTGGCTATGGCTACACCTTC | CASSNEGAGYGYTF
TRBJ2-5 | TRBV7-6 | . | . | TGTGCCAGCAGAACAGATGGTCGCCAAGAGACCCAGTACTTC | CASRTDGRQETQYF
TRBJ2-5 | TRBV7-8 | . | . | TGTGCCAGCAGCTTAGATCACGGCGGGGGCCTCCAAGAGACCCAGTACTTC | CASSLDHGGGLQETQYF
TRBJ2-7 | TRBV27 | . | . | TGTGCCAGCAGTCCTAGCTTTAGTACGACCTACGAGCAGTACTTC | CASSPSFSTTYEQYF
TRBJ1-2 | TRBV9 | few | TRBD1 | TGTGCCAGCAGCACCGGACAGGCTAACTATGGCTACACCTTC | CASSTGQANYGYTF
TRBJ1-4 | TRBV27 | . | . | TGTGCCAGCAGTTTATCTTATTATACACGGGCTAATGAAAAACTGTTTTTT | CASSLSYYTRANEKLFF
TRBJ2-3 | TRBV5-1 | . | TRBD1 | TGCGCCAGCAGCTTGGTAGGGCAGGGGGGCACAGATACGCAGTATTTT | CASSLVGQGGTDTQYF
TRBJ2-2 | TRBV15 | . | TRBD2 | TGTGCCACCAGCAGGCGGGGGGCTTTGGGGGAGCTGTTTTTT | CATSRRGALGELFF
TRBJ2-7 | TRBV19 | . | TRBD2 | TGTGCCAGTAGTATAACGACCGGGACTAGCGCTGCCTACGAGCAGTACTTC | CASSITTGTSAAYEQYF
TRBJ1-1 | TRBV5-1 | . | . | TGCGCCAGCAGCTTACGGTCAGGGTCGAACACTGAAGCTTTCTTT | CASSLRSGSNTEAFF
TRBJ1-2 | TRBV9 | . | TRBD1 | TGTGCCAGCAGCTCCCCACCAGGGACAGGGGTGGGCTACACCTTC | CASSSPPGTGVGYTF
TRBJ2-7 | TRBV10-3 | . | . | TGTGCCATCTCGAAGGACAAACGCAATTCCTACGAGCAGTACTTC | CAISKDKRNSYEQYF
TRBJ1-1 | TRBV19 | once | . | TGTGCCAGTAGTATTACAGCCCGGGGTGGAAGTGATTTCTTT | CASSITARGGSDFF
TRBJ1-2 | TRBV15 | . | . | TGTGCCACCAGCAGCCGGGTTTTTTATGGCTACACCTTC | CATSSRVFYGYTF
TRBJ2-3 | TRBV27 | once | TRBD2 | TGTGCCAGCAGCCGGGGGGGGCCTATCGTCCCAGATACGCAGTATTTT | CASSRGGPIVPDTQYF
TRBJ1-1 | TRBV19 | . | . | TGTGCCAGTAGTACGCTCCGGGATGGCACTGAAGCTTTCTTT | CASSTLRDGTEAFF
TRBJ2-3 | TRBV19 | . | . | TGTGCCAGTAAAGGGTCCGGACAACGGCCAGATACGCAGTATTTT | CASKGSGQRPDTQYF
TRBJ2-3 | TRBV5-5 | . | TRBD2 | TGTGCCAGCAGCCGTGAGCTAGCGGGGGGTAGGGATACGCAGTATTTT | CASSRELAGGRDTQYF
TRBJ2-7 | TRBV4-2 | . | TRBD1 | TGTGCCAGCAGCCAACCGGGACAGGGGGCCTACGAGCAGTACTTC | CASSQPGQGAYEQYF
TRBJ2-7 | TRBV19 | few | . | TGTGCCAGTAGTGAGTCGGGACAACCCTACGAGCAGTACTTC | CASSESGQPYEQYF
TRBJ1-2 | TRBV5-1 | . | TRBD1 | TGCGCCAGCAGCTTCGGACAGGGAAGGTATGGCTACACCTTC | CASSFGQGRYGYTF
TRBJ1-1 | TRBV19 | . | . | TGTGCCAGTAGTATGCAGGCAGGGAACACTGAAGCTTTCTTT | CASSMQAGNTEAFF